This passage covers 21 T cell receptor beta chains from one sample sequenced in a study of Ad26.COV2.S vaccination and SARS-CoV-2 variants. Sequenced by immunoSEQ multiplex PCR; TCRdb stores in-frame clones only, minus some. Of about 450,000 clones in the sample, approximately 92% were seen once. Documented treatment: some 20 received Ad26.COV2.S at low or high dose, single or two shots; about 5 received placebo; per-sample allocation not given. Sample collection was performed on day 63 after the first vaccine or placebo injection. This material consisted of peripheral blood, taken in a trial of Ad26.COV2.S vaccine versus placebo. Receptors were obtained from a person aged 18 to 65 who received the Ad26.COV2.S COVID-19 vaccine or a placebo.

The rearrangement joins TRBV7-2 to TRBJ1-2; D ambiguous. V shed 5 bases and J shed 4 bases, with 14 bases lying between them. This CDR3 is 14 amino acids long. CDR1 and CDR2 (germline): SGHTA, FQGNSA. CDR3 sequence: CASSPHRGFYGYTF. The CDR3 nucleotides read TGTGCCAGCAGCCCCCATAGAGGGTTCTATGGCTACACCTTC.

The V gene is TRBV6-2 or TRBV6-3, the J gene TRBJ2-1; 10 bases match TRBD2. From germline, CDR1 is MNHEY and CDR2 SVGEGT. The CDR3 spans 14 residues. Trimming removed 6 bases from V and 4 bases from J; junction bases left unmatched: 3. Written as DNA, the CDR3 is TGTGCCAGCAGCCAGCGGGGGGGTTACAATGAGCAGTTCTTC. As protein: CASSQRGGYNEQFF.

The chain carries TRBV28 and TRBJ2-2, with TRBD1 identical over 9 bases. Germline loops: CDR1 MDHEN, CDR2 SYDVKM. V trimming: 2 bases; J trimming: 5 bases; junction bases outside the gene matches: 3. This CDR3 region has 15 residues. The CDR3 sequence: CASSLNRGLTGELFF. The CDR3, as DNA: TGTGCCAGCAGTTTAAACAGGGGGCTTACCGGGGAGCTGTTTTTT.

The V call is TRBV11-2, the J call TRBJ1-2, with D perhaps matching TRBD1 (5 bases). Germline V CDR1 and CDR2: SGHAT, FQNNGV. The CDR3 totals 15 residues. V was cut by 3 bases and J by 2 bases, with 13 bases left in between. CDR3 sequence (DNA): TGTGCCAGCAGCTTTACGCAGGGTTGGAACTATGGCTACACCTTC. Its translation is CASSFTQGWNYGYTF. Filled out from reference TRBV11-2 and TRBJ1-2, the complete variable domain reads EAGVAQSPRYKIIEKRQSVAFWCNPISGHATLYWYQQILGQGPKLLIQFQNNGVVDDSQLPKDRFSAERLKGVDSTLKIQPAKLEDSAVYLCASSFTQGWNYGYTFGSGTRLTVV.

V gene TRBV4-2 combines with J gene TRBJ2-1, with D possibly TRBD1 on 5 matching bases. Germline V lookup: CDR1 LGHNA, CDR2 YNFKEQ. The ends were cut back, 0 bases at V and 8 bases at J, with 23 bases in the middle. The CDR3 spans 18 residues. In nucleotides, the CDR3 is TGTGCCAGCAGCCAAGAGAGTAGGGTCAGGGATACCGTCCATGAGCAGTTCTTC. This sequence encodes CASSQESRVRDTVHEQFF.

The CDR3 protein is CASSLQDLESPAFF. The CDR3 nucleotides are TGCGCCAGCAGCTTACAGGATTTGGAGAGCCCAGCTTTCTTT. The rearrangement joins TRBV5-1 to TRBJ1-1; D may be TRBD1 (5 bases). Trimming stripped 2 bases from V and 10 bases from J, with 18 bases between. The CDR3 has 14 residues. Germline V gene sequence: CDR1 SGHRS, CDR2 YFSETQ.

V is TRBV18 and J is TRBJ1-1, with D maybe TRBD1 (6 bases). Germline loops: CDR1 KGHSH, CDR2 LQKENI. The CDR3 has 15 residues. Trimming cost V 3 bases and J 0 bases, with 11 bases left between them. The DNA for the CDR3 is TGTGCCAGCTCACCGACGGGACAAATGAACACTGAAGCTTTCTTT. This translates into CASSPTGQMNTEAFF. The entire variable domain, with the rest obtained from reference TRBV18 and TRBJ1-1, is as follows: NAGVMQNPRHLVRRRGQEARLRCSPMKGHSHVYWYRQLPEEGLKFMVYLQKENIIDESGMPKERFSAEFPKEGPSILRIQQVVRGDSAAYFCASSPTGQMNTEAFFGQGTRLTVV.

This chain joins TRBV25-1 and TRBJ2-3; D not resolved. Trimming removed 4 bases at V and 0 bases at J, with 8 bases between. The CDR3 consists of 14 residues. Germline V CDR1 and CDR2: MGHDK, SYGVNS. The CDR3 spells CASSGHRSTDTQYF. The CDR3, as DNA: TGTGCCAGCAGTGGTCACCGAAGCACAGATACGCAGTATTTT.

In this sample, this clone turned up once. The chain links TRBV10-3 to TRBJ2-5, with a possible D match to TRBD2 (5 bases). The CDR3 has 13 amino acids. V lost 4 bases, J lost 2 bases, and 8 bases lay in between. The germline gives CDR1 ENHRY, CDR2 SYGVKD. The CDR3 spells CAISGGDQETQYF. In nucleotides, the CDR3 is TGTGCCATCAGTGGGGGAGATCAAGAGACCCAGTACTTC.

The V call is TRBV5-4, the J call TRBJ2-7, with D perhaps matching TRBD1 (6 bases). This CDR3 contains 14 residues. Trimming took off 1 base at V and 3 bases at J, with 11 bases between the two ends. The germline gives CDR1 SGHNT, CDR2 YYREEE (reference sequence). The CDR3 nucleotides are TGTGCCAGCAGCTTGAGGGGGACAATCTACGAGCAGTACTTC. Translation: CASSLRGTIYEQYF.

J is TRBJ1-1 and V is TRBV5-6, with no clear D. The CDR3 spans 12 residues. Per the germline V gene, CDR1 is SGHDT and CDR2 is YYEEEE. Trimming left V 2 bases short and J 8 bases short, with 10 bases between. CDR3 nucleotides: TGTGCCAGCAGCTTCGTTATCGGGGAAGCTTTCTTT. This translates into CASSFVIGEAFF. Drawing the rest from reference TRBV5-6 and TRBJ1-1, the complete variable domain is DAGVTQSPTHLIKTRGQQVTLRCSPKSGHDTVSWYQQALGQGPQFIFQYYEEEERQRGNFPDRFSGHQFPNYSSELNVNALLLGDSALYLCASSFVIGEAFFGQGTRLTVV.

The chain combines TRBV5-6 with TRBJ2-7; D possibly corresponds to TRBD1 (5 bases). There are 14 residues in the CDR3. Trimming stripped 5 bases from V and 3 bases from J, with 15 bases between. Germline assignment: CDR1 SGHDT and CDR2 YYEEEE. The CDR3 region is CASSPDRTYYEQYF. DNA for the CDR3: TGTGCCAGCAGTCCAGACAGAACATACTACGAGCAGTACTTC.

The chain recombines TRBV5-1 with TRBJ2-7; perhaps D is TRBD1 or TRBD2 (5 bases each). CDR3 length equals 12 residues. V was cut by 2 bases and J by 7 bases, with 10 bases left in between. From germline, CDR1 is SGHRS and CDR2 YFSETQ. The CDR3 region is CASSFQGEEQYF. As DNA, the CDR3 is TGCGCCAGCAGCTTCCAGGGAGAGGAGCAGTACTTC. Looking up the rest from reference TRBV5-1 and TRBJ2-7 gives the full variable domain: KAGVTQTPRYLIKTRGQQVTLSCSPISGHRSVSWYQQTPGQGLQFLFEYFSETQRNKGNFPGRFSGRQFSNSRSEMNVSTLELGDSALYLCASSFQGEEQYFGPGTRLTVT.

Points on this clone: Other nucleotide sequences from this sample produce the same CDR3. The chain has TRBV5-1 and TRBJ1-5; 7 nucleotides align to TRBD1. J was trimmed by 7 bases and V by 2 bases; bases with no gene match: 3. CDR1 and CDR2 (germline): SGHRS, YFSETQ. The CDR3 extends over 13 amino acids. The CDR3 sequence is CASSLAGGQPQHF. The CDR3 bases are TGCGCCAGCAGCTTAGCAGGGGGACAGCCCCAGCATTTT. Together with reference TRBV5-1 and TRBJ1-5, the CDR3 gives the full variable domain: KAGVTQTPRYLIKTRGQQVTLSCSPISGHRSVSWYQQTPGQGLQFLFEYFSETQRNKGNFPGRFSGRQFSNSRSEMNVSTLELGDSALYLCASSLAGGQPQHFGDGTRLSIL.

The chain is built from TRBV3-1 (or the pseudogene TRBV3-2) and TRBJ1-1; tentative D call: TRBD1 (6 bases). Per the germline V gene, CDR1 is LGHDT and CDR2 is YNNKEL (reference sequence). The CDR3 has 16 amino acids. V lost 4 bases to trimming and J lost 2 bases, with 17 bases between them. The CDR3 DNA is TGTGCCAGCAGCCGCGTACCGGACAGAGCTAACACTGAAGCTTTCTTT. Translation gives CASSRVPDRANTEAFF.

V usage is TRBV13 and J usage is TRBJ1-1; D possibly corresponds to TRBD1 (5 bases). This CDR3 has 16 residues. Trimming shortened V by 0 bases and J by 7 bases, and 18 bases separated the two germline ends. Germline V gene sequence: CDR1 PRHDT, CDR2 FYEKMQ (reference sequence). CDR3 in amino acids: CASSLGQGRSAGEAFF. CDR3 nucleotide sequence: TGTGCCAGCAGCTTAGGCCAGGGAAGGAGTGCCGGTGAAGCTTTCTTT.

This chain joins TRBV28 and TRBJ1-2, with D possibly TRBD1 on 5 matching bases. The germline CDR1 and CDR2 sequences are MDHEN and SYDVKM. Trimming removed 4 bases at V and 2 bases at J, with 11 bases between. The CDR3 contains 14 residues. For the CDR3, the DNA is TGTGCCAGCAGTTGGGGGACGGAAAACTATGGCTACACCTTC. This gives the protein CASSWGTENYGYTF.

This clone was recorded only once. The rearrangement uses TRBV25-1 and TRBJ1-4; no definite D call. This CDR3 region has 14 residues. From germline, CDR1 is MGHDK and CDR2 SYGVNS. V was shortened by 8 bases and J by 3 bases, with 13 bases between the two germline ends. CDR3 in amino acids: CASGWTGPNEKLFF. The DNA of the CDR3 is TGTGCCAGCGGATGGACGGGCCCTAATGAAAAACTGTTTTTT.

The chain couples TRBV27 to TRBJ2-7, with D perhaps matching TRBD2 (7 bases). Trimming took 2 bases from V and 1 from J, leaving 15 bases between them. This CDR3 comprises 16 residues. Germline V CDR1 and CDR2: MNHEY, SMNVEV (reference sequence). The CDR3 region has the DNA TGTGCCAGCAGTTTACGGGGAGGGGGGCTATCCTACGAGCAGTACTTC. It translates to CASSLRGGGLSYEQYF.

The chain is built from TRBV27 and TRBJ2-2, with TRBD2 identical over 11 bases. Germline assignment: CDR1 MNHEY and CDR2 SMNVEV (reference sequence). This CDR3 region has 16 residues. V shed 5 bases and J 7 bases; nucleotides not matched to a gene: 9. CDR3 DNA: TGTGCCAGCAGTACCATAGCGGGAGGGCCTTTCGGGGAGCTGTTTTTT. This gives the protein CASSTIAGGPFGELFF.

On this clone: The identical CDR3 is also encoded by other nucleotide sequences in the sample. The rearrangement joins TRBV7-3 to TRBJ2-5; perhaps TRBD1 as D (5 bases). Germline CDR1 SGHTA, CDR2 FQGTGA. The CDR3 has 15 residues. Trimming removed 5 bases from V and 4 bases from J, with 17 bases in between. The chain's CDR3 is CASSPGQGLGETQYF. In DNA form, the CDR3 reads TGTGCCAGCAGCCCAGGGCAGGGTCTAGGAGAGACCCAGTACTTC.